Listed here are 28 T cell receptor beta chains from one sample, sequenced in a study of cytomegalovirus exposure and HLA in healthy donors. The PCR used 60 Vbeta and 13 Jbeta primers. TCRdb's copy holds only in-frame clones and misses some; the assay was immunoSEQ multiplex PCR. Here the sample spans about 150,000 clones, about three quarters being singletons. The sequencing sample was made of PBMCs. The receptors were gathered from a woman aged 40 to 55 in good health and CMV-seronegative.

V is TRBV5-4 and J is TRBJ2-1, with D uncertain. Germline loops: CDR1 SGHNT, CDR2 YYREEE (reference sequence). The CDR3 loop spans 14 amino acids. V dropped 1 base and J dropped 5 bases, with 10 bases sitting between them. CDR3 sequence reads: CASSLRSSDNEQFF. CDR3 DNA: TGTGCCAGCAGCTTGAGGAGTTCGGACAATGAGCAGTTCTTC.

The chain employs TRBV6-1 and TRBJ2-2; 12 positions agree with TRBD2. Germline V gene lookup returns CDR1 MNHNS and CDR2 SASEGT. With V trimmed by 7 bases and J by 6 bases, 6 bases remained unmatched. The CDR3 totals 15 residues. The CDR3 sequence is CASKGLAGQSGELFF. DNA of the CDR3: TGTGCCAGCAAAGGACTAGCGGGACAGTCCGGGGAGCTGTTTTTT.

The rearrangement links TRBV5-1 to TRBJ2-3; TRBD2 agrees at 9 bases. Germline CDR1 reads SGHRS; CDR2 reads YFSETQ. The CDR3 is 14 amino acids. Trimming at V came to 1 base and at J to 6 bases, leaving 3 bases not matched to a gene. CDR3 coding DNA: TGCGCCAGCAGCTTGAGGCTAGCGGGGGATACGCAGTATTTT. Its translation: CASSLRLAGDTQYF.

The J gene is TRBJ2-7, the V gene TRBV5-1, with TRBD2 as a possible D gene (6 bases). The ends were cut back, 6 bases at V and 6 bases at J, with 19 bases in the middle. CDR3 length equals 14 residues. Germline loops: CDR1 SGHRS, CDR2 YFSETQ. DNA of the CDR3: TGCGCCAGCAACCAGGAGGGTCACTTTTCCGAGCAGTACTTC. Protein product: CASNQEGHFSEQYF.

V gene TRBV5-1 combines with J gene TRBJ2-5; perhaps TRBD1 as D (6 bases). This CDR3 has 13 amino acids. Germline V gene sequence: CDR1 SGHRS, CDR2 YFSETQ. V was cut by 4 bases and J by 4 bases, with 11 bases left in between. This CDR3 reads CASSRGQIETQYF. The CDR3 bases are TGCGCCAGCAGCAGGGGACAAATAGAGACCCAGTACTTC.

The chain combines TRBV6-5 with TRBJ1-4; 9 bases are a match to TRBD1. The CDR3 spans 16 residues. The V and J ends lost 0 bases and 8 bases, in that order; junction bases with no gene match: 7. The V gene's germline CDR1 is MNHEY and CDR2 SVGAGI. DNA of the CDR3: TGTGCCAGCAGTTACTCGGTTGGGACAGGGAGAGAAAAACTGTTTTTT. Protein: CASSYSVGTGREKLFF.

The V gene is TRBV18, the J gene TRBJ2-5; D might be TRBD2 (5 bases). This CDR3 region has 15 residues. V was pared by 3 bases and J by 0 bases, with 11 bases between. Looked up from germline, CDR1 is KGHSH and CDR2 is LQKENI. The CDR3 is CASSPWGVDQETQYF. The CDR3 coding sequence is TGTGCCAGCTCACCGTGGGGAGTTGACCAAGAGACCCAGTACTTC.

The chain employs TRBV9 and TRBJ1-2; TRBD1 aligns across 7 bases. This CDR3 region has 15 residues. The germline CDR1 and CDR2 sequences are SGDLS and YYNGEE. V gave up 7 bases and J gave up 2 bases; unmatched junction bases: 11. The chain's CDR3 is CASRQGSGGNYGYTF. The DNA of the CDR3 is TGTGCCAGCCGACAGGGATCGGGAGGGAACTATGGCTACACCTTC.

The chain recombines TRBV5-1 with TRBJ2-7, with TRBD2 matching over 12 bases. The CDR3 length is 15 residues. Germline V gives CDR1 SGHRS, CDR2 YFSETQ. The ends lost 4 bases at V and 5 bases at J; junction bases unmatched: 7. CDR3 in DNA: TGCGCCAGCAGCGCTCTAGCGGGAGGGCCCGACGAGCAGTACTTC. It is translated as CASSALAGGPDEQYF.

The chain recombines TRBV11-3 with TRBJ2-1; the D gene is possibly TRBD2 (6 bases). This CDR3 has 15 residues. Germline V gene sequence: CDR1 SGHNT, CDR2 YENEEA. Trimming shortened V by 0 bases and J by 4 bases, and 10 bases separated the two germline ends. CDR3 region: CASSLDQAGYNEQFF. The CDR3 DNA sequence: TGTGCCAGCAGCTTAGATCAGGCGGGATACAATGAGCAGTTCTTC. The full variable domain, rest sourced from reference TRBV11-3 and TRBJ2-1, is EAGVVQSPRYKIIEKKQPVAFWCNPISGHNTLYWYLQNLGQGPELLIRYENEEAVDDSQLPKDRFSAERLKGVDSTLKIQPAELGDSAVYLCASSLDQAGYNEQFFGPGTRLTVL.

The chain uses TRBV21-1 and TRBJ1-5; TRBD1 is the table's D call and was not checked against the DNA. TRBV21-1 is a pseudogene segment. This CDR3 has 14 amino acids. The CDR3, as DNA: TGTGCCAGCAGCAAGTTTAGCAGGGATCAGCCCCAGCATTTT. Encoded protein: CASSKFSRDQPQHF.

The table lists this clone with a count of one. The rearrangement uses TRBV11-3 and TRBJ1-2; 7 nucleotides agree with TRBD1. V lost 5 bases to trimming and J lost 3 bases; unmatched junction nucleotides: 6. The length of the CDR3 is 14 residues. Germline values: CDR1 SGHNT, CDR2 YENEEA. The DNA of the CDR3 is TGTGCCAGCAGCAAACCGGGACAGCACTATGGCTACACCTTC. This gives the protein CASSKPGQHYGYTF.

This clone was seen a handful of times. The chain recombines TRBV2 with TRBJ2-1; 8 bases line up with TRBD2. Germline lookup yields CDR1 SNHLY and CDR2 FYNNEI. With 8 bases clipped from V and 8 bases from J, the junction kept 14 bases outside the gene matches. CDR3 size: 15 residues. CDR3: CASRVSSGGFYEQFF. DNA of the CDR3: TGTGCCAGCCGTGTCTCGAGCGGGGGATTCTATGAGCAGTTCTTC.

There are a few counts of this clone. The V gene is TRBV6-1, the J gene TRBJ2-1; no firm D call. The germline gives CDR1 MNHNS, CDR2 SASEGT. The CDR3 consists of 12 residues. With 5 bases removed from V and 9 bases from J, the gap between germline ends came to 11 bases. Here the CDR3 DNA reads TGTGCCAGCAGTTCTCAGGTGATTGAGCAGTTCTTC. Translation: CASSSQVIEQFF.

The V gene is TRBV30, the J gene TRBJ2-7, with 7 bases matching TRBD2. The V and J ends lost 0 bases and 5 bases, in that order; junction bases with no gene match: 13. The CDR3 runs to 16 residues. CDR1 is GTSNPN, CDR2 SVGIG, per germline (reference sequence). The DNA for the CDR3 is TGTGCCTGGAGTGTACCCGGACTAGGGTTGTCGGACGAGCAGTACTTC. As protein: CAWSVPGLGLSDEQYF.

The gene calls are TRBV6-6 and TRBJ2-2; 12 bases are shared with TRBD2. CDR1 and CDR2 from the germline V gene are MNHNY and SVGAGI (reference sequence). This CDR3 has 15 amino acids. The ends lost 5 bases at V and 7 bases at J; junction bases unmatched: 5. Written as DNA, the CDR3 is TGTGCCAGCAGTGAGACTAGCGGGAGTCACGGGGAGCTGTTTTTT. This codes for CASSETSGSHGELFF.

In nucleotides, the CDR3 is TGTGCCAGCAGTCCGCTCCCCGGGACTTCTGGGGCCAACGTCCTGACTTTC. It codes for CASSPLPGTSGANVLTF. This sequence joins TRBV27 and TRBJ2-6; TRBD2 might be the D (6 bases). CDR1 and CDR2 from the germline V gene are MNHEY and SMNVEV (reference sequence). CDR3 length equals 17 residues. Trimming removed 5 bases at V and 1 base at J, with 15 bases between. Together with reference TRBV27 and TRBJ2-6, the CDR3 gives the full variable domain: EAQVTQNPRYLITVTGKKLTVTCSQNMNHEYMSWYRQDPGLGLRQIYYSMNVEVTDKGDVPEGYKVSRKEKRNFPLILESPSPNQTSLYFCASSPLPGTSGANVLTFGAGSRLTVL.

This sequence joins TRBV27 and TRBJ1-5; TRBD1 is a possible D gene (6 bases). The V end was cut by 4 bases, the J end by 6 bases, with 19 bases between. The germline CDR1 and CDR2 sequences are MNHEY and SMNVEV (reference sequence). The CDR3 contains 16 residues. The CDR3 bases are TGTGCCAGCAGTTCAGAACAGGGTATAGGGGGTCAGCCCCAGCATTTT. Its protein product is CASSSEQGIGGQPQHF.

This clone was detected only a few times. The chain combines TRBV4-2 with TRBJ1-5; 7 bases match TRBD1. The CDR3 has 14 residues. V was clipped by 5 bases and J by 6 bases; unmatched bases: 7. Germline CDR1 and CDR2: LGHNA and YNFKEQ. The CDR3 DNA follows: TGTGCCAGCAGCAAGGAACAGGGGCCTCAGCCCCAGCATTTT. It translates to CASSKEQGPQPQHF.

The gene calls are TRBV11-2 and TRBJ1-1; 7 nucleotides agree with TRBD1. Germline CDR1 reads SGHAT; CDR2 reads FQNNGV. The CDR3 sequence is 18 residues long. The V gene end was trimmed by 0 bases and the J gene end by 0 bases; junction bases not matched to a gene: 10. As DNA, the CDR3 is TGTGCCAGCAGCTTAGAGGAGGGGGCAGGACCTCTGAACACTGAAGCTTTCTTT. This encodes CASSLEEGAGPLNTEAFF. Based on the CDR3 plus reference TRBV11-2 and TRBJ1-1, the full variable domain is EAGVAQSPRYKIIEKRQSVAFWCNPISGHATLYWYQQILGQGPKLLIQFQNNGVVDDSQLPKDRFSAERLKGVDSTLKIQPAKLEDSAVYLCASSLEEGAGPLNTEAFFGQGTRLTVV.

The gene calls are TRBV6-5 and TRBJ2-1; tentative D call: TRBD1 (5 bases). The ends were cut back, 10 bases at V and 5 bases at J, with 9 bases in the middle. From germline, CDR1 is MNHEY and CDR2 SVGAGI. This CDR3 has 11 amino acids. The CDR3 DNA is TGTGCCACCCGACAGAACAATGAGCAGTTCTTC. This sequence encodes CATRQNNEQFF.

This chain connects TRBV7-9 to TRBJ1-2; no reliable D call. This CDR3 contains 15 residues. Per the germline V gene, CDR1 is SEHNR and CDR2 is FQNEAQ (reference sequence). Trimming cost V 1 base and J 6 bases, with 15 bases left between them. Here the CDR3 DNA reads TGTGCCAGCAGCTTAGGGGCAGGTATATCAAATGGCTACACCTTC. It yields the protein CASSLGAGISNGYTF.

V and J are TRBV2 and TRBJ1-5; 11 bases fit TRBD1. Losses at the gene ends were 6 bases for V and 4 bases for J; bases not matched to a gene: 2. CDR3 size: 14 residues. Germline CDR1 is SNHLY and CDR2 is FYNNEI. The CDR3 DNA follows: TGTGCCAGCAGGGGGACAGGGGGAAATCAGCCCCAGCATTTT. This sequence encodes CASRGTGGNQPQHF.

The chain combines TRBV5-1 with TRBJ2-2; 10 positions match TRBD1. CDR1 SGHRS and CDR2 YFSETQ come from the germline V gene. Losses at the gene ends were 4 bases for V and 6 bases for J; bases not matched to a gene: 6. This CDR3 comprises 15 residues. The CDR3 region has the DNA TGCGCCAGCAGCGGGACAGGGGAGATCGCCGGGGAGCTGTTTTTT. Translating it yields CASSGTGEIAGELFF.

The CDR3 sequence: CASSLFEGKETQYF. The CDR3, as DNA: TGTGCCAGCAGCTTGTTCGAGGGCAAGGAGACCCAGTACTTC. This rearrangement joins TRBV5-4 to TRBJ2-5; D is possibly TRBD2 (5 bases). Trimming pared 1 base from V and 5 bases from J, leaving 12 bases between. The CDR3 is 14 residues long. Germline CDR1 is SGHNT and CDR2 is YYREEE (reference sequence).

The chain couples TRBV7-8 to TRBJ1-1, with 7 bases identical to TRBD1. The CDR3 is made up of 15 amino acids. Germline CDR1 is SGHVS and CDR2 is FQNEAQ. V was clipped by 7 bases and J by 2 bases; unmatched bases: 10. CDR3 sequence reads: CASTRPGQFNTEAFF. CDR3 coding DNA: TGTGCCAGCACCCGACCGGGACAGTTTAACACTGAAGCTTTCTTT.

The genes are TRBV10-3 and TRBJ2-3; no clear D. The CDR3 length is 13 residues. Per germline, CDR1 ENHRY and CDR2 SYGVKD. Trimming cost V 8 bases and J 1 base, with 10 bases left between them. The CDR3 DNA reads as TGTGCCATCCAAAGGCAGGGCACAGATACGCAGTATTTT. Translation: CAIQRQGTDTQYF.

The V call is TRBV29-1, the J call TRBJ2-7, with 7 bases lining up with TRBD2. The CDR3 is 16 amino acids. V was clipped by 2 bases and J by 4 bases; unmatched bases: 14. The germline V gene encodes CDR1 SQVTM and CDR2 ANQGSEA. CDR3 in amino acids: CSVESITSSGRYEQYF. CDR3 sequence (DNA): TGCAGCGTTGAATCCATCACCTCTAGCGGAAGATACGAGCAGTACTTC.